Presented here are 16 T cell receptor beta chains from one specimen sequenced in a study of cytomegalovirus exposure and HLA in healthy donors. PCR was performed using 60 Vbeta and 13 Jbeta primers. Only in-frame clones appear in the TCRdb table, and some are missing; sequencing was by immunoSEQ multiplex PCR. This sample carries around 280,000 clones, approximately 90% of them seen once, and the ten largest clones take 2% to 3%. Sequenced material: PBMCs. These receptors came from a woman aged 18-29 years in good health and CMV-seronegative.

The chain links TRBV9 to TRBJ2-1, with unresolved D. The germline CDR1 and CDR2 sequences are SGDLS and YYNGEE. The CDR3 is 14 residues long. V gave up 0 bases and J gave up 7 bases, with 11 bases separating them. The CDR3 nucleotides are TGTGCCAGCAGCGTAGACCCGACACTTAATGAGCAGTTCTTC. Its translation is CASSVDPTLNEQFF.

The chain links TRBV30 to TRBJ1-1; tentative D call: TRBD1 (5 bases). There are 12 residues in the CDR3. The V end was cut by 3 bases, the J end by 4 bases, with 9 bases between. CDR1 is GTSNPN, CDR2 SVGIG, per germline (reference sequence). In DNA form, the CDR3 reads TGTGCCTGGAGAGTGGGGGGCACTGAAGCTTTCTTT. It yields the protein CAWRVGGTEAFF.

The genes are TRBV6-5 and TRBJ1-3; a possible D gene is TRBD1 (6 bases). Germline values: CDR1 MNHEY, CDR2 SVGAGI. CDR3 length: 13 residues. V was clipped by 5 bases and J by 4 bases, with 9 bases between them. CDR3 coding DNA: TGTGCCAGCAGTCTAGGACAGGGAAACACCATATATTTT. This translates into CASSLGQGNTIYF.

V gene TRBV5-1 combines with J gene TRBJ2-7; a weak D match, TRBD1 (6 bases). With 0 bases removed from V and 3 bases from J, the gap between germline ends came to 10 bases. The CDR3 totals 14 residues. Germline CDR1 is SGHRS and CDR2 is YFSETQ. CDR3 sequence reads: CASSLDRTVYEQYF. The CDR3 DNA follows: TGCGCCAGCAGCTTGGACCGGACAGTCTACGAGCAGTACTTC.

CDR3 protein: CASSQEVRRAYEQYF. The CDR3 bases are TGCGCCAGCAGCCAAGAAGTCAGGCGAGCCTACGAGCAGTACTTC. The chain joins TRBV4-1 to TRBJ2-5; D not resolved. The DNA end is more similar to TRBJ2-7, so the J call may be wrong. The CDR3 has 15 amino acids. Germline V gene sequence: CDR1 MGHRA, CDR2 YSYEKL.

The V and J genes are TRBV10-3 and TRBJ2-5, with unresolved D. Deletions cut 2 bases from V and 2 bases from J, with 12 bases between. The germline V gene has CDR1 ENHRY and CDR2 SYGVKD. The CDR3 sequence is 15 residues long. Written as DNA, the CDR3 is TGTGCCATCAGTGAGGCCCAACAGAGTCAAGAGACCCAGTACTTC. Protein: CAISEAQQSQETQYF.

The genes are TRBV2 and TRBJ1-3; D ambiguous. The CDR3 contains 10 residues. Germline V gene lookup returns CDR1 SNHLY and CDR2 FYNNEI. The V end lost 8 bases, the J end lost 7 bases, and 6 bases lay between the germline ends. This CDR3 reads CASYENTIYF. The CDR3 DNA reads TGTGCCAGCTACGAGAACACCATATATTTT.

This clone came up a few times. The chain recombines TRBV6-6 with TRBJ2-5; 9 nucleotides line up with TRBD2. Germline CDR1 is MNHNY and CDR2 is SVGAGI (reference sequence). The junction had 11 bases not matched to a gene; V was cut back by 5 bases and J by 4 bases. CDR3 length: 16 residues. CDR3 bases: TGTGCCAGCAGTCGGGGCGAGCGGGGGGCGGCAGAGACCCAGTACTTC. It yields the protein CASSRGERGAAETQYF.

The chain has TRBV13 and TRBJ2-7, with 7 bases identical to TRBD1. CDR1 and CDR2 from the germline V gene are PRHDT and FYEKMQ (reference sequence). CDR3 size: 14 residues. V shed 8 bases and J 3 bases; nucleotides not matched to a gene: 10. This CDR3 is CASRYSGQSYEQYF. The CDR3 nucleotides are TGTGCCAGCCGCTATTCGGGACAGAGCTACGAGCAGTACTTC.

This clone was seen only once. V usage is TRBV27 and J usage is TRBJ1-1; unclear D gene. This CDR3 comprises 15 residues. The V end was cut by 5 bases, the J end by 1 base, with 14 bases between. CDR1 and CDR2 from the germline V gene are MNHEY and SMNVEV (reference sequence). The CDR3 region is CASSRPDLANTEAFF. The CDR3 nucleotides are TGTGCCAGCAGTCGCCCCGATTTAGCGAACACTGAAGCTTTCTTT.

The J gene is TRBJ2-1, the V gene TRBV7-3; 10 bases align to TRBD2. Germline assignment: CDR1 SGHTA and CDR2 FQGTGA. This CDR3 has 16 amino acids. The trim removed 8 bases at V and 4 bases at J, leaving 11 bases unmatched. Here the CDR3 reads CASGVSGTSEYNEQFF. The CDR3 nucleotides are TGTGCCAGCGGGGTATCAGGGACTAGCGAATACAATGAGCAGTTCTTC.

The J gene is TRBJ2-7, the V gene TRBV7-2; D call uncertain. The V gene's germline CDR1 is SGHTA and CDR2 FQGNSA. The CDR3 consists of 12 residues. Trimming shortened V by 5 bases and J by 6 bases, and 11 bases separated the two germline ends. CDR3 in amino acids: CASSKRMGEQYF. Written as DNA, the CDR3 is TGTGCCAGCAGCAAGCGAATGGGCGAGCAGTACTTC.

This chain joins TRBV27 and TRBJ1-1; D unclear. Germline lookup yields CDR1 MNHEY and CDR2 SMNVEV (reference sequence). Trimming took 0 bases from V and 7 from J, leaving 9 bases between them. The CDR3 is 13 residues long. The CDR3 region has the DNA TGTGCCAGCAGTTTATCGCGGGGAGTTGAAGCTTTCTTT. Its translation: CASSLSRGVEAFF.

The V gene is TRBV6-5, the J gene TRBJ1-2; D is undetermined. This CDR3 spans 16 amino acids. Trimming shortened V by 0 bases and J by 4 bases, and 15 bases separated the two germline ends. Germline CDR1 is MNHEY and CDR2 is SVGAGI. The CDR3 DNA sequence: TGTGCCAGCAGTTACTCGAAGGCCGAACGGGGCTATGGCTACACCTTC. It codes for CASSYSKAERGYGYTF.

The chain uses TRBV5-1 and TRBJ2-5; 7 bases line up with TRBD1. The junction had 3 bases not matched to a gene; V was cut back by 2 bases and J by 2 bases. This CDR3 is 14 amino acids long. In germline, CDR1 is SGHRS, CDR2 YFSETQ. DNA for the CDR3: TGCGCCAGCAGCTTCGGACAGGTGCAAGAGACCCAGTACTTC. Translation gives CASSFGQVQETQYF.

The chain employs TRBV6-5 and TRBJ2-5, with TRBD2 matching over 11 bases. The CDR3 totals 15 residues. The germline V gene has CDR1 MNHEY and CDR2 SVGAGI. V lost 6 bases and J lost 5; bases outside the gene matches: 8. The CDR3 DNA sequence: TGTGCCAGCAGCCTAGCGGGGGGAAGGAGCGAGACCCAGTACTTC. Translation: CASSLAGGRSETQYF.